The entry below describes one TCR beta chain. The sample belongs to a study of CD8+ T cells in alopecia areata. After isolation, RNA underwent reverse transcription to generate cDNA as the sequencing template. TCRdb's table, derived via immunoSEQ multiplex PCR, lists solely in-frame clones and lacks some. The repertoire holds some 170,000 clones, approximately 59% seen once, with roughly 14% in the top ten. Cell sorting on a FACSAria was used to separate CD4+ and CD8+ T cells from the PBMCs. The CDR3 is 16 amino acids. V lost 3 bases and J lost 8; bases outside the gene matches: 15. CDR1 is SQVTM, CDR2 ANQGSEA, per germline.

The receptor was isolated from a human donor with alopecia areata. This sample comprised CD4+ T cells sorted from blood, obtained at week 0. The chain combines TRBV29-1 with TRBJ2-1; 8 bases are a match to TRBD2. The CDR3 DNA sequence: TGCAGCGTTGATGAAGGCGCGCGCGGGGGGAGGGATGAGCAGTTCTTC. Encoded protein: CSVDEGARGGRDEQFF.